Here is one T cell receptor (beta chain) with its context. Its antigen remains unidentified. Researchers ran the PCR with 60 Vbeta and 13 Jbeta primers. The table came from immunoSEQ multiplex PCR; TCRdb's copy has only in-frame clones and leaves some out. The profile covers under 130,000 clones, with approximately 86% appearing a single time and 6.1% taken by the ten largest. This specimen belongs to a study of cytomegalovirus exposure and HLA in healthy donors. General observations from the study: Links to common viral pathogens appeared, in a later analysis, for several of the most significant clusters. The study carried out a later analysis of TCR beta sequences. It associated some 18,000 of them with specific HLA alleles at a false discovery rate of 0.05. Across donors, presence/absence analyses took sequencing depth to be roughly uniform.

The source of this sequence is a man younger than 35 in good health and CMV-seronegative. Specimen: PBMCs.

The CDR3 reads CASSETRGQETQYF. In DNA form, the CDR3 reads TGTGCCAGCAGCGAAACAAGGGGGCAAGAGACCCAGTACTTC. V gene TRBV6-5 combines with J gene TRBJ2-5; D is perhaps TRBD1 (6 bases). Trimming pared 6 bases from V and 2 bases from J, leaving 13 bases between. The CDR3 extends over 14 amino acids. In germline, CDR1 is MNHEY, CDR2 SVGAGI.